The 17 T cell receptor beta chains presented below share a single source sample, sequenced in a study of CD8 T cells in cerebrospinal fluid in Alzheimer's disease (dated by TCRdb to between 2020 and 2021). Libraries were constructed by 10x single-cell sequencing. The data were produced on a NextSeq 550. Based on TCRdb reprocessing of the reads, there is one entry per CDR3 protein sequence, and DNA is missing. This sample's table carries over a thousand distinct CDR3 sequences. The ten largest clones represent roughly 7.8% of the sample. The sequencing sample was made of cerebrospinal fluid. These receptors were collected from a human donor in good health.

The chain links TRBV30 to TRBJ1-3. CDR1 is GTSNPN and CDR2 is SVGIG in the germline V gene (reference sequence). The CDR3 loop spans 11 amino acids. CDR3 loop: CAWISGNTIYF.

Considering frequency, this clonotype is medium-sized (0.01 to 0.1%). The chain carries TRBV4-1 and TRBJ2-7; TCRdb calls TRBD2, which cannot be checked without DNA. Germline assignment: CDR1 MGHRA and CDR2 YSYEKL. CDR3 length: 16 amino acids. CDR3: CASSRDRGAPSYEQYF.

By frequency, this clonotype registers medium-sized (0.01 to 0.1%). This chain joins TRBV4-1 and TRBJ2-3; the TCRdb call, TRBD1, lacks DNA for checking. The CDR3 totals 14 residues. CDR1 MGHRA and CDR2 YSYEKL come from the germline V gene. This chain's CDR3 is CASQGGRSGDTQYF.

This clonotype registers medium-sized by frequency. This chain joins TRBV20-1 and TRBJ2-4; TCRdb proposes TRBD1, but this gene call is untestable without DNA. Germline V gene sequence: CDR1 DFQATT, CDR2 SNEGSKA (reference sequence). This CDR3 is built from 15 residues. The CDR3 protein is CSAGPGGETKNIQYF.

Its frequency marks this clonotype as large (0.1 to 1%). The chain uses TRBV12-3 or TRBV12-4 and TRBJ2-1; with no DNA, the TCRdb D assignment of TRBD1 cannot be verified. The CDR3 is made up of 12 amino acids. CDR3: CASRPWDGEQFF.

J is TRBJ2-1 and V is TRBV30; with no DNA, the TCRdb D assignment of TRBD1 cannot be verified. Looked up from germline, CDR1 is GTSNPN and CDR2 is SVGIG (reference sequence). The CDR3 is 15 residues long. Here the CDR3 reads CAWSFGDSNSYEQFF.

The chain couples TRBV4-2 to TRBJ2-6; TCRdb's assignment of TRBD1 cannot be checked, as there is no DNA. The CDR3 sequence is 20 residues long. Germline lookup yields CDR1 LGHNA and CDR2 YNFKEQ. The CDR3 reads CASSHRGGVTGGSGANVLTF.

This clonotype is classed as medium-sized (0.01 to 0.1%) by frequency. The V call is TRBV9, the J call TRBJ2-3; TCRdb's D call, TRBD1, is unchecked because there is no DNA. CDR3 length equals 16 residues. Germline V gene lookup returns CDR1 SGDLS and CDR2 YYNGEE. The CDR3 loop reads CASSDRQGRGTDTQYF.

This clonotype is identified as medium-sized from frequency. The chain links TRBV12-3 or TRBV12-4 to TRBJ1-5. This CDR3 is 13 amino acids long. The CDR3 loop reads CASGQNSNQPQHF.

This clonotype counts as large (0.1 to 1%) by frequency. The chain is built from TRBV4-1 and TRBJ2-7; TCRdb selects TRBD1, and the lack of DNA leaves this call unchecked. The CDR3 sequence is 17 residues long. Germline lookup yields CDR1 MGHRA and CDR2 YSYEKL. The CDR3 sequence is CASSQAHTGAYSYEQYF.

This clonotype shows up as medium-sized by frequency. This CDR3 is CASSLVSGKPYEQYF. This chain connects TRBV5-5 to TRBJ2-7; as DNA is missing, the TRBD1 call by TCRdb cannot be tested. The CDR3 contains 15 residues. Germline V CDR1 and CDR2: SGHKS, YYEKEE (reference sequence).

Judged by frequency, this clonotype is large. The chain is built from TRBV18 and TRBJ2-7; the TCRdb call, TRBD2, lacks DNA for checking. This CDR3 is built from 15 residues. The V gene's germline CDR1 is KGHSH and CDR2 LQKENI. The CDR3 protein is CASSRSTSDSSEQYF. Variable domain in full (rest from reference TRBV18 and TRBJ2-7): NAGVMQNPRHLVRRRGQEARLRCSPMKGHSHVYWYRQLPEEGLKFMVYLQKENIIDESGMPKERFSAEFPKEGPSILRIQQVVRGDSAAYFCASSRSTSDSSEQYFGPGTRLTVT.

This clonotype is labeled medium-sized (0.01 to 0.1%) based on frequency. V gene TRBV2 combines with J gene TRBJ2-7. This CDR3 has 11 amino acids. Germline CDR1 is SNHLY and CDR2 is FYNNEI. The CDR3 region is CASSGRYEQYF. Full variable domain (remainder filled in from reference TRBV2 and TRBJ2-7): EPEVTQTPSHQVTQMGQEVILRCVPISNHLYFYWYRQILGQKVEFLVSFYNNEISEKSEIFDDQFSVERPDGSNFTLKIRSTKLEDSAMYFCASSGRYEQYFGPGTRLTVT.

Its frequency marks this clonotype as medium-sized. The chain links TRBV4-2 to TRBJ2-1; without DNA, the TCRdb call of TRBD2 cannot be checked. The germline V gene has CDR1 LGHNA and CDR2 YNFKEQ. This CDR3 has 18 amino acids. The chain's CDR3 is CASSQRLAGDPLYNEQFF.

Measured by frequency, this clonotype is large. This CDR3 reads CASRAGQAATEAFF. The V call is TRBV6-4, the J call TRBJ1-1; TCRdb's D call of TRBD1 is untestable without DNA. The CDR3 is made up of 14 amino acids. CDR1 is MRHNA and CDR2 is SNTAGT in the germline V gene.

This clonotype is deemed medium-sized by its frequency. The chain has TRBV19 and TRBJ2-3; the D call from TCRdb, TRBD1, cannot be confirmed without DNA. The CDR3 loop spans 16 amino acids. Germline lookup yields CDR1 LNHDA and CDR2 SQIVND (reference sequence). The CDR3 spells CASSIGQGIRTDTQYF.

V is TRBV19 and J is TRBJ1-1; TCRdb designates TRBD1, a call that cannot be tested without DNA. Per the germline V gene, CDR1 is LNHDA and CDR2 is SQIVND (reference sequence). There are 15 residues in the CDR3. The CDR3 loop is CASSMLLDRVTEAFF.